The source of this T cell receptor beta chain is a study of OX40 agonist ivuxolimab in advanced cancers. Study details: Having had anti-PD-1, anti-PD-L1 or anti-CTLA-4 therapy before was allowed, and roughly 40% had some. Partial responses were achieved by three patients, one with hepatocellular carcinoma and two with cutaneous melanoma. Study outcomes and limitations: Researchers did not establish what antigens the expanded peripheral T cells target. Expansion of clones was among the lowest in partial responders at 0.1-3.0 mg/kg.

Sequencing used immunoSEQ multiplex PCR; TCRdb keeps in-frame clones, though not all of them. This table holds 70,000 to 90,000 clones, about 90% found once. To note about this clone: What it binds is not known.

V trimming: 1 base; J trimming: 6 bases; junction bases outside the gene matches: 6. The CDR3 sequence is 18 residues long. CDR1 and CDR2 (germline): MDHEN, SYDVKM. This clonotype originated in an adult with an advanced solid tumor such as melanoma, head and neck, liver or kidney cancer. The chain carries TRBV28 and TRBJ2-2; 15 bases fit TRBD2. The sequenced sample was CD4+ or CD8+ T cells sorted from blood, obtained in a trial of the OX40 agonist ivuxolimab. DNA for the CDR3: TGTGCCAGCAGTTTATCCCAAGGACTAGCGGGAGGGTCCGGGGAGCTGTTTTTT. Translation: CASSLSQGLAGGSGELFF.